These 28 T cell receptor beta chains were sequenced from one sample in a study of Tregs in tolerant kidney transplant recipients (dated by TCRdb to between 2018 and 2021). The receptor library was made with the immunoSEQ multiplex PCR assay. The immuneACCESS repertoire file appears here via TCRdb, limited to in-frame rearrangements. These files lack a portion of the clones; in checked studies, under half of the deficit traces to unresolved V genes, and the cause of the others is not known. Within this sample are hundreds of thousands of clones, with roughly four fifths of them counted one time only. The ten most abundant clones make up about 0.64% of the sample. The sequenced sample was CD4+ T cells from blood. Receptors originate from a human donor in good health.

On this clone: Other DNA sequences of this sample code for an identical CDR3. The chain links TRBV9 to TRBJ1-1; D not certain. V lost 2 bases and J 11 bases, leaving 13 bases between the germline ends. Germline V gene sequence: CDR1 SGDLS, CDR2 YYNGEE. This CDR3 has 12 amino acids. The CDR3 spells CASSVEGRRAFF. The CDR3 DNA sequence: TGTGCCAGCAGCGTCGAAGGACGGCGGGCTTTCTTT. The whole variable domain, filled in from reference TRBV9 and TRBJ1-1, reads DSGVTQTPKHLITATGQRVTLRCSPRSGDLSVYWYQQSLDQGLQFLIQYYNGEERAKGNILERFSAQQFPDLHSELNLSSLELGDSALYFCASSVEGRRAFFGQGTRLTVV.

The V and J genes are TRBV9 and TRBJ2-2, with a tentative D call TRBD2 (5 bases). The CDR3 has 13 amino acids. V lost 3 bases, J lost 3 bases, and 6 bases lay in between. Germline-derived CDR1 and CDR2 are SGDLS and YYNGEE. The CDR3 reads CASSGEYTGELFF. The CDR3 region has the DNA TGTGCCAGCAGCGGGGAGTACACCGGGGAGCTGTTTTTT.

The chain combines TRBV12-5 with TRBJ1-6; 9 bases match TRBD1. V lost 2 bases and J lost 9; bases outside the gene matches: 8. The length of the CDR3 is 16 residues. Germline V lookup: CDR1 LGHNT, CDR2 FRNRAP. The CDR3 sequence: CASGLILDRGVSPLHF. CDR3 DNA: TGTGCTAGTGGTTTGATCCTAGACAGGGGGGTTTCACCCCTCCACTTT.

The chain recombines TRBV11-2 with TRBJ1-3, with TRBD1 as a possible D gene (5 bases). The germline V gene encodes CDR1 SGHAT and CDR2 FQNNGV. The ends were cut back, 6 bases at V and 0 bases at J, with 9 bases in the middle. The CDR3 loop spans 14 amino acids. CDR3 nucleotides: TGTGCCAGCAGGGCCAGGGTCTCTGGAAACACCATATATTTT. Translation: CASRARVSGNTIYF.

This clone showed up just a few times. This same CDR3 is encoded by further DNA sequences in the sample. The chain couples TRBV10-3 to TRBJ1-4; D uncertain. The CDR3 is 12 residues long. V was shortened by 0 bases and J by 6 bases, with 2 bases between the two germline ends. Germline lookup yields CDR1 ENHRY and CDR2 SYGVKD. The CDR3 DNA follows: TGTGCCATCAGTGAGTCGGATGAAAAACTGTTTTTT. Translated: CAISESDEKLFF.

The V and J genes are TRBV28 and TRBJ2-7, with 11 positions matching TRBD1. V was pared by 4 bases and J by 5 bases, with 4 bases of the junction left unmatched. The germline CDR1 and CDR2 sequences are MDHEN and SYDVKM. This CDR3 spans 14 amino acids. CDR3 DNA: TGTGCCAGCAGTTCGGGACAGGGGGTCCACGAGCAGTACTTC. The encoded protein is CASSSGQGVHEQYF.

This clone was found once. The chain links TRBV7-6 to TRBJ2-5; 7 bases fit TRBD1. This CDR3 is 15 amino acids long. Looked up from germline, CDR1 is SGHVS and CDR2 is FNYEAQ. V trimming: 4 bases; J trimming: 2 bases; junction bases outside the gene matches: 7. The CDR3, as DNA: TGTGCCAGCAGCTCATGGACAGGAGTGCAAGAGACCCAGTACTTC. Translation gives CASSSWTGVQETQYF.

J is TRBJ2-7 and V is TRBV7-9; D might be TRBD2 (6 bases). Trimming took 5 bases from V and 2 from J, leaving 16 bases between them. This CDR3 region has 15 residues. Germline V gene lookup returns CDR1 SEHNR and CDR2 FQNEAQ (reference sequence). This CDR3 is CASSPRAGYPYEQYF. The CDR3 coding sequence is TGTGCCAGCAGCCCAAGGGCGGGATATCCCTACGAGCAGTACTTC.

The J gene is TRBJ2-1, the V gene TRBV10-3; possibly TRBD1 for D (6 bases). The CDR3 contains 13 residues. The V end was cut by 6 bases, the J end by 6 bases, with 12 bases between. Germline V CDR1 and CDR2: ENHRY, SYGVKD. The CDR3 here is CAISFDRLNEQFF. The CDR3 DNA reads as TGTGCCATCAGCTTTGACAGGCTCAATGAGCAGTTCTTC.

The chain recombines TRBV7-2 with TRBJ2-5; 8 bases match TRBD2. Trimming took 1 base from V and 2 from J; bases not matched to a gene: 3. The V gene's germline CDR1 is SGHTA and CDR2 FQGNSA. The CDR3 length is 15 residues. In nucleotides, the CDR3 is TGTGCCAGCAGCTTAGTGATAGCGGGGCAAGAGACCCAGTACTTC. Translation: CASSLVIAGQETQYF. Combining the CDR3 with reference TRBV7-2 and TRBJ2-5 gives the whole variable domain GAGVSQSPSNKVTEKGKDVELRCDPISGHTALYWYRQSLGQGLEFLIYFQGNSAPDKSGLPSDRFSAERTGGSVSTLTIQRTQQEDSAVYLCASSLVIAGQETQYFGPGTRLLVL.

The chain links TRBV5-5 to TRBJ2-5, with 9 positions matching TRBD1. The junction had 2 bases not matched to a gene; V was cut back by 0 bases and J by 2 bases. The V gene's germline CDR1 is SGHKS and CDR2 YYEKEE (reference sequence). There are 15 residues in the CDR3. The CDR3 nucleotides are TGTGCCAGCAGCTTGGACAGGGGGCGGCAAGAGACCCAGTACTTC. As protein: CASSLDRGRQETQYF.

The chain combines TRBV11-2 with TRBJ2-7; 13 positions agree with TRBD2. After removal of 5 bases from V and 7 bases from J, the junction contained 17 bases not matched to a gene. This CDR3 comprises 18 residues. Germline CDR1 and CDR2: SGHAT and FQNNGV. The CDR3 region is CASSPLGTSGKRRGEQYF. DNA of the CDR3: TGTGCCAGCAGCCCTCTGGGGACTAGCGGGAAACGGCGGGGTGAGCAGTACTTC.

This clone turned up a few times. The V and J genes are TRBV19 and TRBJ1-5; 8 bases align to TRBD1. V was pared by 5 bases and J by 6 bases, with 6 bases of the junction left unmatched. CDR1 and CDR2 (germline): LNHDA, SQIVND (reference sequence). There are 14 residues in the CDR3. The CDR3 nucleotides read TGTGCCAGTAGTGCTGACAGGGGTGGTCAGCCCCAGCATTTT. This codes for CASSADRGGQPQHF.

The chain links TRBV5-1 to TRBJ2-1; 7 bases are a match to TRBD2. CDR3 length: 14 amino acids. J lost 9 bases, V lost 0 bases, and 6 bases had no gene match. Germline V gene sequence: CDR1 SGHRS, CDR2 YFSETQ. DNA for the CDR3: TGCGCCAGCAGCTTGGGGCCCGGACTAGGTGAGCAGTTCTTC. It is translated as CASSLGPGLGEQFF.

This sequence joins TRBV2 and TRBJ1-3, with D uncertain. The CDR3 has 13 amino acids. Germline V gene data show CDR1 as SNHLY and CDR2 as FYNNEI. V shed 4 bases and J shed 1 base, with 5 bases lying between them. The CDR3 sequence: CASSGGSGNTIYF. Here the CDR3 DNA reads TGTGCCAGCAGTGGGGGATCTGGAAACACCATATATTTT.

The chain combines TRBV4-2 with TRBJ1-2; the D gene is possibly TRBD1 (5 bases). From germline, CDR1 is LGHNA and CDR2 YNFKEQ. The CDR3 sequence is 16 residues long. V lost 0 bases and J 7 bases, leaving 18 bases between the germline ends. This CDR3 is CASSQDTGEGSIGYTF. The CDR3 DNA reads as TGTGCCAGCAGCCAAGACACAGGCGAGGGCTCTATTGGCTACACCTTC.

The CDR3 DNA is TGTGCCAGCAGTGGCAGGGTAAGGAATCAGCCCCAGCATTTT. As protein: CASSGRVRNQPQHF. The J gene is TRBJ1-5, the V gene TRBV2; weak D call: TRBD1 (5 bases). The germline V gene encodes CDR1 SNHLY and CDR2 FYNNEI. V gave up 4 bases and J gave up 4 bases, with 11 bases separating them. This CDR3 is 14 amino acids long.

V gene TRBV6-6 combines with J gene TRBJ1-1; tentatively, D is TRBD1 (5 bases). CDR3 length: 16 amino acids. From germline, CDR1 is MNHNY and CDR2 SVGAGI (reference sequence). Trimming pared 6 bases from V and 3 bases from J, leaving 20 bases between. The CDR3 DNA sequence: TGTGCCAGCAGCCGGGCTGGGGGACGGCTCTACACTGAAGCTTTCTTT. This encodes CASSRAGGRLYTEAFF.

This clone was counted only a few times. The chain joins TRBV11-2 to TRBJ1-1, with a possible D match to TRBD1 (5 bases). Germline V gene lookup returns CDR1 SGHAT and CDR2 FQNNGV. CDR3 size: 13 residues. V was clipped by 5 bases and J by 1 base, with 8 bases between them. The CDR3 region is CASSPQGNTEAFF. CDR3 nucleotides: TGTGCCAGCAGCCCCCAGGGGAACACTGAAGCTTTCTTT.

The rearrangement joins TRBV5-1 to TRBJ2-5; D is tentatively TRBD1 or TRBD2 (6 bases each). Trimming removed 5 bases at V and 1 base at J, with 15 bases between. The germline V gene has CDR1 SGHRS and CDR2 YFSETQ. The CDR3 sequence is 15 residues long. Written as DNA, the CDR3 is TGCGCCAGCAGGGAGGGAGTAGGGGGCCAAGAGACCCAGTACTTC. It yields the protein CASREGVGGQETQYF. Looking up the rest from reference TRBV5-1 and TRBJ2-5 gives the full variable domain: KAGVTQTPRYLIKTRGQQVTLSCSPISGHRSVSWYQQTPGQGLQFLFEYFSETQRNKGNFPGRFSGRQFSNSRSEMNVSTLELGDSALYLCASREGVGGQETQYFGPGTRLLVL.

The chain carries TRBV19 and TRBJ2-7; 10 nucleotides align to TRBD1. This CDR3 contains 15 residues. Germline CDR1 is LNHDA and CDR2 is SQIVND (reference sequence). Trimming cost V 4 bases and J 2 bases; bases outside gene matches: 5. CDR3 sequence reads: CASSTGTGAAYEQYF. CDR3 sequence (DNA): TGTGCCAGTAGTACCGGGACAGGGGCCGCCTACGAGCAGTACTTC.

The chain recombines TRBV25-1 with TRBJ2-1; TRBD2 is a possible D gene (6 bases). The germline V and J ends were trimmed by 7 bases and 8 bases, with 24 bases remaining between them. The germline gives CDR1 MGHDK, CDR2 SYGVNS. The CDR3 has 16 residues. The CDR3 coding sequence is TGTGCCAGCAATAGGTTCGGGAGAGGGCTTGGGGATGAGCAGTTCTTC. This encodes CASNRFGRGLGDEQFF.

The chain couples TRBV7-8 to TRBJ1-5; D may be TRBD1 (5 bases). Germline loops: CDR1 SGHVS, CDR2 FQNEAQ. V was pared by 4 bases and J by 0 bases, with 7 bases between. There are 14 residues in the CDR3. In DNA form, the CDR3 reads TGTGCCAGCAGCTGGGACCATAGCAATCAGCCCCAGCATTTT. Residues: CASSWDHSNQPQHF.

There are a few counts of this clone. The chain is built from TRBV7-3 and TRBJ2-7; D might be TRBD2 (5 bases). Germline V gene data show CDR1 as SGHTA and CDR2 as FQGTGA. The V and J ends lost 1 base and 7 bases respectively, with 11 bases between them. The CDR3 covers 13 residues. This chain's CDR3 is CASSLRGPGEQYF. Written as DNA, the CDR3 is TGTGCCAGCAGCTTAAGGGGTCCGGGGGAGCAGTACTTC.

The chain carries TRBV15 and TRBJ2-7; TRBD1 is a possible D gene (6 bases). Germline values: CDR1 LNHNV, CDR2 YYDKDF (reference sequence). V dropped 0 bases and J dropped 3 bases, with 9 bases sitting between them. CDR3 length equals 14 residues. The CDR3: CATSRDGGSYEQYF. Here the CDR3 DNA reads TGTGCCACCAGCAGAGATGGGGGCAGCTACGAGCAGTACTTC.

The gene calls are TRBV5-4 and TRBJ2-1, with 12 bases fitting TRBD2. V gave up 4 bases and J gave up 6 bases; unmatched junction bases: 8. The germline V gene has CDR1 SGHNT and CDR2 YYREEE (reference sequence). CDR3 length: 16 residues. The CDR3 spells CASSHRLAGVGNEQFF. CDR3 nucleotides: TGTGCCAGCAGCCACCGACTAGCGGGAGTGGGCAATGAGCAGTTCTTC.

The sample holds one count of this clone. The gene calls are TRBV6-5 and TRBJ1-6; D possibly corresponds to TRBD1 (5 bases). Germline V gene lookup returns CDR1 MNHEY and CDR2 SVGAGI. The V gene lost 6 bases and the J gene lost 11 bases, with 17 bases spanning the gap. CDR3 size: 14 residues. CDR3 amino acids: CASRTTAGWAPLHF. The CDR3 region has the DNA TGTGCCAGCAGGACCACAGCAGGGTGGGCACCCCTCCACTTT.

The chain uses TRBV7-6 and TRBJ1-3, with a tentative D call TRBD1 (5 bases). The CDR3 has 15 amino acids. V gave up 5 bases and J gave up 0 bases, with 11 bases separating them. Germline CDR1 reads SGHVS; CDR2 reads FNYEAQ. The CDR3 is CASSKGTVSGNTIYF. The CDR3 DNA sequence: TGTGCCAGCAGCAAGGGGACGGTCTCTGGAAACACCATATATTTT.